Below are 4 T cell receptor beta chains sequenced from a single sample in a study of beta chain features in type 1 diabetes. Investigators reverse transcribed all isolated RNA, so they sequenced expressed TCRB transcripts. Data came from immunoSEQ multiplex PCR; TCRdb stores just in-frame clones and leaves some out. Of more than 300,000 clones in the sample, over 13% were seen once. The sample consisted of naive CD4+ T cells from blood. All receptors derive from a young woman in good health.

DNA for the CDR3: TGTGCCAGCTCCACCACACAGGGGGCGTTCTATGGCTACACCTTC. It is translated as CASSTTQGAFYGYTF. The chain couples TRBV18 to TRBJ1-2, with TRBD1 matching over 9 bases. V lost 6 bases to trimming and J lost 4 bases; unmatched junction nucleotides: 9. This CDR3 has 15 amino acids. Looked up from germline, CDR1 is KGHSH and CDR2 is LQKENI.

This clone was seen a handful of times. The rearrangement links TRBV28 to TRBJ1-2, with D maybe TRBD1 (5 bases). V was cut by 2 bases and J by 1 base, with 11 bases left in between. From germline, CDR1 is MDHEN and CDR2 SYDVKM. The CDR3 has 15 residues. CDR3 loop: CASSLHDSNNYGYTF. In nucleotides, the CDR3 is TGTGCCAGCAGTTTACACGACAGCAATAACTATGGCTACACCTTC.

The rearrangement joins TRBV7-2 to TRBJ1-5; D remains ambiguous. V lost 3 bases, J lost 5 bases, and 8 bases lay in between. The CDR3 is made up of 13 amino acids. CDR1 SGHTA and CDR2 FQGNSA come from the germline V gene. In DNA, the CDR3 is TGTGCCAGCAGCTTCCGTCGGGATCAGCCCCAGCATTTT. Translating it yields CASSFRRDQPQHF.

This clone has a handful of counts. This CDR3 is CASSQKPGLASWNEQYF. The CDR3 DNA is TGTGCCAGCAGCCAAAAGCCGGGACTAGCGTCCTGGAACGAGCAGTACTTC. The chain employs TRBV4-2 and TRBJ2-7; 10 bases map to TRBD2. The CDR3 spans 17 residues. J gave up 5 bases and V 2 bases, and 12 bases lay outside the gene matches. In germline, CDR1 is LGHNA, CDR2 YNFKEQ.